This T cell receptor (beta chain) was recorded in a study of cytomegalovirus exposure and HLA in healthy donors. As for the study in general: Earlier, about 180 million T cells were analyzed, and 117 million unique TCR beta sequences were found among them.

PCR used 60 Vbeta primers and 13 Jbeta primers. Sequencing was performed with immunoSEQ multiplex PCR; in TCRdb, only in-frame clones are kept and a portion is missing. The sample holds approximately 220,000 clones; roughly four fifths are singletons and the top ten take about 0.2%. Looked up from germline, CDR1 is SGHRS and CDR2 is YFSETQ. V trimming: 2 bases; J trimming: 5 bases; junction bases outside the gene matches: 12. The CDR3 runs to 17 residues. The sample taken for sequencing was PBMCs. The clonotype originates from a girl aged 2 to 9 in good health and CMV-seronegative. V and J are TRBV5-1 and TRBJ2-3, with 9 bases identical to TRBD2. The CDR3 reads CASSFGKAGGQGDTQYF. The CDR3 nucleotides read TGCGCCAGCAGCTTTGGTAAGGCGGGGGGGCAAGGAGATACGCAGTATTTT.